These 20 T cell receptor beta chains originate from one sample sequenced in a study of blood T cell repertoires in COVID-19. TCRdb's copy holds only in-frame clones and misses some; the assay was immunoSEQ multiplex PCR. The sample yields approximately 150,000 clones, approximately 87% seen once. The sample consisted of peripheral blood. These receptors originate from a woman between 45 and 65 years old with active or convalescent COVID-19.

This chain joins TRBV24-1 and TRBJ2-3; D is perhaps TRBD2 (6 bases). CDR3 length equals 13 residues. Trimming pared 0 bases from V and 6 bases from J, leaving 6 bases between. CDR1 and CDR2 (germline): KGHDR, SFDVKD. The CDR3 coding sequence is TGTGCCACCAGTGATTTGGGGGGGGATACGCAGTATTTT. Encoded protein: CATSDLGGDTQYF.

The chain combines TRBV6-5 with TRBJ1-2; D is perhaps TRBD1 (5 bases). Germline CDR1 is MNHEY and CDR2 is SVGAGI. V dropped 6 bases and J dropped 6 bases, with 17 bases sitting between them. The CDR3 has 14 residues. The DNA for the CDR3 is TGTGCCAGCAGGGTGGGAGGGGCCGAACATGGCTACACCTTC. Encoded protein: CASRVGGAEHGYTF.

In DNA, the CDR3 is TGTGCCAGCAGCGTAGGACAGGGGGGTCAGCCCCAGCATTTT. Translating gives CASSVGQGGQPQHF. The chain employs TRBV9 and TRBJ1-5, with TRBD1 identical over 9 bases. This CDR3 has 14 residues. The V segment lost 0 bases and the J segment 6 bases; nucleotides outside the gene matches: 1. CDR1 SGDLS and CDR2 YYNGEE come from the germline V gene.

The chain has TRBV7-2 and TRBJ2-7, with D perhaps matching TRBD2 (6 bases). This CDR3 has 15 amino acids. Germline loops: CDR1 SGHTA, CDR2 FQGNSA. The V end was cut by 0 bases, the J end by 1 base, with 10 bases between. This CDR3 reads CASSLAGTLSYEQYF. Here the CDR3 DNA reads TGTGCCAGCAGCTTAGCCGGGACTCTTTCCTACGAGCAGTACTTC.

This CDR3 reads CASSKGPGAYEQYF. CDR3 bases: TGTGCCAGCAGCAAAGGACCGGGGGCCTACGAGCAGTACTTC. The chain links TRBV7-9 to TRBJ2-7; TRBD2 might be the D (6 bases). This CDR3 region has 14 residues. Germline loops: CDR1 SEHNR, CDR2 FQNEAQ (reference sequence). V lost 5 bases and J 2 bases, leaving 13 bases between the germline ends.

The CDR3 region has the DNA TGCGCCAGCAGCCAAGATCCCCCGACTAGCGGTAAAGAGACCCAGTACTTC. Translated: CASSQDPPTSGKETQYF. The chain recombines TRBV4-1 with TRBJ2-5; 9 bases map to TRBD2. The CDR3 covers 17 residues. CDR1 is MGHRA and CDR2 is YSYEKL in the germline V gene. V trimming: 0 bases; J trimming: 3 bases; junction bases outside the gene matches: 8.

The CDR3 DNA reads as TGTGCCAGCATGATCCTAGCCGGGGGGGCCAACGAGCAGTACTTC. Its translation is CASMILAGGANEQYF. V is TRBV27 and J is TRBJ2-7; TRBD2 aligns across 8 bases. The CDR3 spans 15 residues. From germline, CDR1 is MNHEY and CDR2 SMNVEV (reference sequence). V lost 7 bases and J lost 5; bases outside the gene matches: 13.

The chain links TRBV28 to TRBJ1-1; 10 bases align to TRBD1. Germline loops: CDR1 MDHEN, CDR2 SYDVKM. Trimming removed 8 bases from V and 7 bases from J; junction bases left unmatched: 7. CDR3 length: 13 residues. The DNA for the CDR3 is TGTGCCAGCTCGACAGGGGGCCATGGTGAAGCTTTCTTT. Protein sequence: CASSTGGHGEAFF.

CDR3 residues: CASSPGGGLLVTDTQYF. CDR3 nucleotide sequence: TGTGCCAGCAGCCCGGGGGGCGGACTCTTAGTCACAGATACGCAGTATTTT. This chain connects TRBV9 to TRBJ2-3; maybe TRBD2 (7 bases). CDR1 is SGDLS, CDR2 YYNGEE, per germline. The CDR3 covers 17 residues. Trimming took 4 bases from V and 2 from J, leaving 20 bases between them.

The rearrangement uses TRBV7-9 and TRBJ2-1, with D perhaps matching TRBD1 (6 bases). This CDR3 comprises 14 residues. V lost 5 bases, J lost 5 bases, and 13 bases lay in between. Germline assignment: CDR1 SEHNR and CDR2 FQNEAQ (reference sequence). CDR3 DNA: TGTGCCAGCAGCCCCAAACAGGGTAACAATGAGCAGTTCTTC. It yields the protein CASSPKQGNNEQFF.

This clone was counted only a few times. J is TRBJ1-2 and V is TRBV4-2; 7 bases map to TRBD1. CDR3 size: 16 residues. V lost 0 bases, J lost 1 base, and 5 bases stayed unmatched. Per the germline V gene, CDR1 is LGHNA and CDR2 is YNFKEQ. The CDR3 region is CASSQDETGSNYGYTF. The CDR3 DNA is TGTGCCAGCAGCCAAGATGAGACAGGGAGTAACTATGGCTACACCTTC.

The rearrangement links TRBV7-8 to TRBJ2-7; a weak D match, TRBD2 (6 bases). CDR1 and CDR2 from the germline V gene are SGHVS and FQNEAQ. Trimming pared 5 bases from V and 1 base from J, leaving 9 bases between. The CDR3 has 13 amino acids. For the CDR3, the DNA is TGTGCCAGCAGCGCGGCGGGGTCCTACGAGCAGTACTTC. This codes for CASSAAGSYEQYF.

V is TRBV4-3 and J is TRBJ1-2; weak D call: TRBD1 (6 bases). The germline CDR1 and CDR2 sequences are LGHNA and YSLEER. The CDR3 covers 16 residues. Trimming cost V 2 bases and J 3 bases, with 16 bases left between them. Here the CDR3 reads CASSQRGLGGDYGYTF. Written as DNA, the CDR3 is TGCGCCAGCAGCCAAAGGGGGTTAGGGGGAGACTATGGCTACACCTTC.

The V and J genes are TRBV15 and TRBJ2-1; 13 bases are shared with TRBD2. The CDR3 extends over 15 amino acids. Looked up from germline, CDR1 is LNHNV and CDR2 is YYDKDF (reference sequence). With V trimmed by 5 bases and J by 7 bases, 5 bases remained unmatched. CDR3 region: CATSPRTSGSNEQFF. The DNA for the CDR3 is TGTGCCACCAGCCCCCGGACTAGCGGGAGTAATGAGCAGTTCTTC.

The rearrangement uses TRBV4-2 and TRBJ2-7; tentatively, D is TRBD1 (5 bases). CDR1 is LGHNA, CDR2 YNFKEQ, per germline. V was clipped by 0 bases and J by 1 base, with 10 bases between them. CDR3 length: 15 residues. The CDR3 protein is CASSQDRAGSYEQYF. CDR3 bases: TGTGCCAGCAGCCAAGATCGGGCAGGGTCCTACGAGCAGTACTTC.

This clone was seen more than once but under ten times. This rearrangement joins TRBV18 to TRBJ1-1; tentatively, D is TRBD1 (5 bases). The CDR3 length is 13 residues. The V and J ends lost 5 bases and 0 bases respectively, with 7 bases between them. CDR1 is KGHSH and CDR2 is LQKENI in the germline V gene. DNA for the CDR3: TGTGCCAGCTCAACAGGAATGAACACTGAAGCTTTCTTT. Its protein is CASSTGMNTEAFF.

The chain has TRBV18 and TRBJ1-1; 7 bases map to TRBD1. CDR1 and CDR2 from the germline V gene are KGHSH and LQKENI. J was trimmed by 5 bases and V by 3 bases; bases with no gene match: 9. This CDR3 spans 15 amino acids. In nucleotides, the CDR3 is TGTGCCAGCTCACCGCCCCCAGGGGGTTGGACTGAAGCTTTCTTT. Protein sequence: CASSPPPGGWTEAFF.

The chain employs TRBV5-1 and TRBJ1-1; 7 nucleotides align to TRBD1. Trimming removed 0 bases from V and 1 base from J; junction bases left unmatched: 9. The CDR3 sequence is 17 residues long. The germline V gene has CDR1 SGHRS and CDR2 YFSETQ. CDR3 sequence reads: CASSLGLAGQWNTEAFF. The CDR3 region has the DNA TGCGCCAGCAGCTTGGGACTAGCGGGACAGTGGAACACTGAAGCTTTCTTT. The full variable domain, its missing parts supplied by reference TRBV5-1 and TRBJ1-1, is KAGVTQTPRYLIKTRGQQVTLSCSPISGHRSVSWYQQTPGQGLQFLFEYFSETQRNKGNFPGRFSGRQFSNSRSEMNVSTLELGDSALYLCASSLGLAGQWNTEAFFGQGTRLTVV.

This chain connects TRBV7-9 to TRBJ1-2; 10 positions agree with TRBD1. CDR3 length equals 17 residues. Trimming cost V 4 bases and J 4 bases; bases outside gene matches: 12. Germline V gene sequence: CDR1 SEHNR, CDR2 FQNEAQ (reference sequence). The CDR3 sequence is CASSSGQGLVRIYGYTF. The CDR3 nucleotides are TGTGCCAGCAGCTCGGGACAGGGGTTGGTGAGAATCTATGGCTACACCTTC.

This chain uses TRBV12-3 or TRBV12-4 with TRBJ1-1, with D maybe TRBD1 (5 bases). CDR3 length equals 11 residues. V lost 6 bases and J lost 8, with 10 bases in between. The CDR3 sequence: CASSLDREAFF. In DNA, the CDR3 is TGTGCCAGCAGCCTAGACAGAGAAGCTTTCTTT.